What follows describes a single TCR beta chain. This record belongs to a study of early T cells in non-severe SARS-CoV-2 infection. On the study more broadly: RNA in bulk from unsorted whole blood was sequenced, and chains were unpaired.

Individually, cDNA molecules had unique molecular identifiers attached to them. TCRdb independently ran MiXCR on the 5' RACE reads; one entry per CDR3 protein. The table records tens of thousands of distinct CDR3 sequences, roughly 10% of them present only once. The CDR3 is 12 residues long. Germline V lookup: CDR1 SNHLY, CDR2 FYNNEI. The germline V and J ends were trimmed by 3 bases and 3 bases, with 5 bases remaining between them. The J gene is TRBJ1-1, the V gene TRBV2; D not resolved. The sample was whole blood. The sequence was collected from an adult who was a healthcare worker with PCR-confirmed SARS-CoV-2 infection or an uninfected control (not recorded which). DNA of the CDR3: TGTGCCAGCAGTGAGGAGTACACTGAAGCTTTCTTT. Its protein product is CASSEEYTEAFF. Variable domain in full (rest from reference TRBV2 and TRBJ1-1): EPEVTQTPSHQVTQMGQEVILRCVPISNHLYFYWYRQILGQKVEFLVSFYNNEISEKSEIFDDQFSVERPDGSNFTLKIRSTKLEDSAMYFCASSEEYTEAFFGQGTRLTVV.